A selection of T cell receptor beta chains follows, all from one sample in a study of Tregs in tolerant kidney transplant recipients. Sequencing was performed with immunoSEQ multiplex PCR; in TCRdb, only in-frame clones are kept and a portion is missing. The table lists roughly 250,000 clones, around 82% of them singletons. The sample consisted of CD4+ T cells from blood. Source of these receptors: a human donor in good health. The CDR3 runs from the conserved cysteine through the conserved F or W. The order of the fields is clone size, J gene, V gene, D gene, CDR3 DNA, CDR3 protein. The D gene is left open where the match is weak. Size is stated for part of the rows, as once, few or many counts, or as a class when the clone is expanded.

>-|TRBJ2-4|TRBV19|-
TGTGCCAGTAGTATCTTAGACATTCAGTACTTC
CASSILDIQYF
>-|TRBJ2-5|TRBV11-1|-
TGTGCCAGCAGCTTTGAGGGGACCCAGTACTTC
CASSFEGTQYF
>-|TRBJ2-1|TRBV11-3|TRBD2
TGTGCCAGCAGCCCTACTAGCGGGCCCTACAATGAGCAGTTCTTC
CASSPTSGPYNEQFF
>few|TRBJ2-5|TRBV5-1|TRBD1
TGCGCCAGCAGCATGGCAGGACAGGGAAGAGGAGAGACCCAGTACTTC
CASSMAGQGRGETQYF
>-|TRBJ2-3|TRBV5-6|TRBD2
TGTGCCAGCAGCTTGGAGCCGCGGGGGGCCACAGATACGCAGTATTTT
CASSLEPRGATDTQYF
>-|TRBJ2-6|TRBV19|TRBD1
TGTGCCAGCCAAGGGACAGGGATTTTTTCTGGGGCCAACGTCCTGACTTTC
CASQGTGIFSGANVLTF
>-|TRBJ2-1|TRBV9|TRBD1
TGTGCCAGCAGCTCGGACAGGGCCTCCTACAATGAGCAGTTCTTC
CASSSDRASYNEQFF
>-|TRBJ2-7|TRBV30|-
TGTGCCTGGAGCCCGGGGGGCTCCTCCTACGAGCAGTACTTC
CAWSPGGSSYEQYF
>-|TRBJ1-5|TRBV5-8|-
TGTGCCAGCACCAACGGTAAGCTGGGGCGGATCAGCAATCAGCCCCAGCATTTT
CASTNGKLGRISNQPQHF
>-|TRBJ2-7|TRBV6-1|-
TGTGCCAGCCGGCTATTTTCCTACGAGCAGTACTTC
CASRLFSYEQYF
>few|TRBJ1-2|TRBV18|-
TGTGCCAGCTCACCACCGCGGGCAGGCTATGGCTACACCTTC
CASSPPRAGYGYTF
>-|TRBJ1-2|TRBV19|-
TGTGCCAGTAGCCCCACAGGACTCTATGGCTACACCTTC
CASSPTGLYGYTF
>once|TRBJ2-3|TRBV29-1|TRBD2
TGCAGCGTTGACCGCGGGAGGGGCACAGATACGCAGTATTTT
CSVDRGRGTDTQYF
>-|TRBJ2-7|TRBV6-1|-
TGTGCCAGCAACCAATTCTACGAGCAGTACTTC
CASNQFYEQYF
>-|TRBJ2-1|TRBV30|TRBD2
TGTGCCTGGAGTGTCCCGACTAGCGGGAGGTACAATGAGCAGTTCTTC
CAWSVPTSGRYNEQFF